Given below is one TCR beta chain in context. Antigen: not known. UMI-labeled 5' RACE yielded the TRB cDNA libraries. TCRdb reprocessed the 5' RACE reads and keeps a single row for each CDR3 protein, giving no DNA. The sample has around 160,000 distinct CDR3 sequences. This sample is part of a study of CXCR3-negative and CXCR3-positive naive CD8 T cells. Regarding the study as a whole: TRBV-TRBJ usage was alike in naive CXCR3-negative and CXCR3-positive cells but differed in memory cells. Memory CD8+ cells had much lower diversity, and both naive subsets had comparably high diversity. Compared with CXCR3-negative naive cells, CXCR3-positive naive cells showed more hydrophobic TRB CDR3s.

In germline, CDR1 is KGHSH, CDR2 LQKENI. This CDR3 contains 16 residues. Each CD8+ T cell subset was sorted in triplicate, around 300,000 cells each. Naive CD8+ T cells showed CD45RO-CCR7+CD27+CD95-. This clonotype originated in a human donor in good health. Some clones in this sample may be carry-over from other donors' samples. The sample consisted of naive CXCR3+ CD8+ T cells from blood. Stated subset: CD45RO-CCR7+CD27+CD95- naive CD8+ T cells expressing CXCR3 (TNR3+). The chain has TRBV18 and TRBJ2-3; TCRdb's D gene call, TRBD2, goes unchecked for lack of DNA. CDR3 loop: CASSKTSGEYTDTQYF.